This T cell receptor beta chain is from a study of metastatic and nonmetastatic thyroid tumors. Study summary: Repertoires from blood and tumor or nodule tissue of malignant and benign thyroid patients were compared. Study-wide results and limits: Significantly higher TCR beta diversity was reportedly seen in malignant thyroid tumors than benign nodules, in blood and tumor.

This clone has ten or more counts. Its target is not known. No patient received treatment before thyroid surgery. Germline V gene sequence: CDR1 MNHNS, CDR2 SASEGT. V shed 0 bases and J shed 0 bases, with 10 bases lying between them. The CDR3 has 16 amino acids. From the PCR reads, TCRdb re-called clones with MiXCR. The sample has over 25,000 clones, under 8% seen once. Sequencing used blood. The gene calls are TRBV6-1 and TRBJ2-3; D is unclear. This TCR came from a female donor with papillary thyroid cancer or a benign thyroid nodule (not recorded which). Some clones in this sample may be carry-over from other donors' samples. This CDR3 reads CASSEAVGSSTDTQYF. CDR3 sequence (DNA): TGTGCCAGCAGTGAAGCGGTAGGGTCTAGCACAGATACGCAGTATTTT.